This is a list of T cell receptor beta chains from one sample in a study of blood T cells in healthy people across ages. One entry per CDR3 protein, called by TCRdb with MiXCR from the 5' RACE reads. The sample has 550,000 to 800,000 distinct CDR3 sequences; more than 20% are singletons. Material for sequencing was blood. The receptors here all came from a man in his 70s in good health. CDR3s include the opening cysteine and the closing phenylalanine or tryptophan. D genes are given only for firm matches. Size tells how often a clone was seen (once, few, many) or the class of an expanded clone, and some rows leave it out.

>NA|TRBJ2-1|TRBV10-3|NA
TGTGCCCTCCGGCGGGACAGCTCCTACAATGAGCAGTTCTTC
CALRRDSSYNEQFF
>TRBD2|TRBJ2-7|TRBV12-3/TRBV12-4|few
TGTGCCAGCAAGCCCGGGGGGGCTAGCGGCTCCTACGAGCAGTACTTC
CASKPGGASGSYEQYF
>NA|TRBJ2-1|TRBV20-1|NA
TGCAGTGCTAGATCGGGGATCAACGGGAATGAGCAGTTCTTC
CSARSGINGNEQFF
>TRBD2|TRBJ2-1|TRBV4-1|few
TGCGCCAGCAGCGTCGAGGGAGGGCCGGGCAATGAGCAGTTCTTC
CASSVEGGPGNEQFF
>TRBD2|TRBJ2-7|TRBV20-1|NA
TGCAGTGCTGGAAGGACTAGCGGGAGGGTATACGAGCAGTACTTC
CSAGRTSGRVYEQYF
>TRBD2|TRBJ2-3|TRBV20-1|NA
TGCAGTGCTAGACCGGAACTAGCGGGAGTCGGCACAGATACGCAGTATTTT
CSARPELAGVGTDTQYF
>TRBD1|TRBJ1-5|TRBV27|NA
TGTGCCAGCAGTTCGGGACAGGGGGCAAATCAGCCCCAGCATTTT
CASSSGQGANQPQHF
>TRBD2|TRBJ2-2|TRBV9|NA
TGTGCCAGCAGCGTAGTGGGTAGCGGGAACGGGGAGCTGTTTTTT
CASSVVGSGNGELFF
>TRBD2|TRBJ2-3|TRBV4-1|few
TGCGCCAGCAGCCAAACTAGCGGGAGGGCCCGAACAGATACGCAGTATTTT
CASSQTSGRARTDTQYF
>NA|TRBJ2-7|TRBV4-3|NA
TGCGCCAGCAGCCAAGAAGCAGGGATTCACTACGAGCAGTACTTC
CASSQEAGIHYEQYF
>TRBD1|TRBJ2-7|TRBV5-1|few
TGCGCCAGCAGCTTGGGGACAGGGGATACCTACGAGCAGTACTTC
CASSLGTGDTYEQYF
>TRBD2|TRBJ2-2|TRBV10-3|few
TGTGCCATCAGTGGGGCTAGCGGGAGTAACACCGGGGAGCTGTTTTTT
CAISGASGSNTGELFF
>NA|TRBJ2-7|TRBV10-3|NA
TGTGCCATCAGTAAGGGGGAGGGCTCCTACGAGCAGTACTTC
CAISKGEGSYEQYF
>TRBD2|TRBJ2-1|TRBV12-3/TRBV12-4|NA
TGTGCCAGCAGCCCTAGCGGGAGGGGCTCCTACAATGAGCAGTTCTTC
CASSPSGRGSYNEQFF
>NA|TRBJ1-2|TRBV6-2/TRBV6-3|few
TGTGCCAGCAGTTACCGCGATTTGGACAGTGCCTATGGCTACACCTTC
CASSYRDLDSAYGYTF
>TRBD2|TRBJ2-3|TRBV6-4|few
TGTGCCAGCAGTGACTCGGGTAGCGGGAGCTTTGATACGCAGTATTTT
CASSDSGSGSFDTQYF
>TRBD1|TRBJ2-2|TRBV2|few
TGTGCCAGCAGTGGCAGGACAGGGGGGACGAACACCGGGGAGCTGTTTTTT
CASSGRTGGTNTGELFF
>NA|TRBJ2-5|TRBV20-1|many
TGCAGTGCTCCTAGGACAGAGCACCAAGAGACCCAGTACTTC
CSAPRTEHQETQYF
>NA|TRBJ2-5|TRBV5-1|NA
TGCGCCAGCAGCTTGGGGTCACCCGAAGAGACCCAGTACTTC
CASSLGSPEETQYF
>TRBD2|TRBJ2-1|TRBV3-1|NA
TGTGCCAGCAGCCAAGGTACGGGAGGAAGAAATGAGCAGTTCTTC
CASSQGTGGRNEQFF
>TRBD1|TRBJ1-1|TRBV5-1|NA
TGCGCCAGCACCATCGGACAGGGGAGGACTGAAGCTTTCTTT
CASTIGQGRTEAFF
>NA|TRBJ2-2|TRBV7-7|many
TGTGCTAGCAGCGTACGACACAACACCGGGGAGCTGTTTTTT
CASSVRHNTGELFF
>NA|TRBJ2-2|TRBV9|NA
TGTGCCAGCAGCGGCGGGCCGTTCTTGGGAACCGGGGAGCTGTTTTTT
CASSGGPFLGTGELFF
>TRBD1|TRBJ2-7|TRBV12-3/TRBV12-4|NA
TGTGCCAGCAGGCAGGGGGTGAGCTCCTACGAGCAGTACTTC
CASRQGVSSYEQYF
>NA|TRBJ1-1|TRBV27|few
TGTGCCAGCAGTCCAGAGGGGAAAGTCACTGAAGCTTTCTTT
CASSPEGKVTEAFF
>TRBD2|TRBJ2-7|TRBV20-1|NA
TGCAGTGCTAGGGGACTAGACTCCTACGAGCAGTACTTC
CSARGLDSYEQYF
>NA|TRBJ1-5|TRBV6-6|NA
TGTGCCAGCACTATTGGCAGGGATGGCAATCAGCCCCAGCATTTT
CASTIGRDGNQPQHF
>NA|TRBJ2-5|TRBV5-5|few
TGTGCCAGCAGCTTGGCTGTAGGGCTCCTGGAACAAGAGACCCAGTACTTC
CASSLAVGLLEQETQYF
>NA|TRBJ2-5|TRBV7-9|few
TGTGCCAGCAGCTTAGGCGTGGGTCCGGGGCAGGCCCAACAAGAGACCCAGTACTTC
CASSLGVGPGQAQQETQYF
>NA|TRBJ2-1|TRBV6-1|NA
TGTGCCAGCAGTGTACCGGACTACCACAATGAGCAGTTCTTC
CASSVPDYHNEQFF
>TRBD1|TRBJ2-3|TRBV24-1|NA
TGTGCCACCAGTGAGCTTACAGGGGCCAGCACAGATACGCAGTATTTT
CATSELTGASTDTQYF
>NA|TRBJ2-3|TRBV10-3|once
TGTGCCATCAGTGGGGGGGGCACAGTTACGCAGTATTTT
CAISGGGTVTQYF
>NA|TRBJ2-4|TRBV7-4|few
TGTGCCAGGGTGACGCCGGGCCCCACCACTTTAGCCAAAAACATTCAGTACTTC
CARVTPGPTTLAKNIQYF
>NA|TRBJ1-3|TRBV4-1|NA
TGCGCCAGCAGCCCAGGGAACCCCAACTCTGGAAACACCATATATTTT
CASSPGNPNSGNTIYF
>NA|TRBJ2-5|TRBV3-1|many
TGTGCCAGCAGCCAAGCTACAACCCAAGAGACCCAGTACTTC
CASSQATTQETQYF
>TRBD2|TRBJ2-7|TRBV11-2|few
TGTGCCAGCAGCTTAGATCACCAACTAGCGGGAGGGACCTACGAGCAGTACTTC
CASSLDHQLAGGTYEQYF
>NA|TRBJ1-5|TRBV10-3|few
TGTGCCATCAGCAATGGACAGAACAATCAGCCCCAGCATTTT
CAISNGQNNQPQHF
>NA|TRBJ1-6|TRBV6-6|NA
TGTGCCAGCAGTTCCACTTGGGTAGGGAATTCACCCCTCCACTTT
CASSSTWVGNSPLHF
>TRBD1|TRBJ2-1|TRBV4-3|NA
TGCGCCAGCAGCGCGGGACAGGGGGCCAGCAATGAGCAGTTCTTC
CASSAGQGASNEQFF
>NA|TRBJ2-3|TRBV4-1|many
TGCGCCAGCAGCCCAGTTAGTACAGATACGCAGTATTTT
CASSPVSTDTQYF